These T cell receptor beta chains were read from a single sample in a study of CD8+CD57+ T cells in acquired aplastic anemia. Each CDR3 protein is one row after TCRdb ran MiXCR on the reads. In the table there are roughly 250,000 distinct CDR3 sequences, approximately 82% of which are singletons. The sequenced sample consisted of sorted CD4+, CD8+, or CD8+CD57+ T cells (not recorded which) from PBMCs. These receptors all stem from a human donor with aplastic anemia. CDR3s include the opening cysteine and the closing phenylalanine or tryptophan. A D gene is named only where the DNA matches it firmly. Not all rows give a size; the values are once, few, many and, for expanded clones, a class.

j_gene: TRBJ2-1
len: 13
d_gene: NA
v_gene: TRBV5-5
abundance: NA
CDR3aa: CASSFHPVHEQFF
CDR3nt: TGTGCCAGCAGCTTTCACCCAGTCCATGAGCAGTTCTTC

j_gene: TRBJ2-7
len: 16
d_gene: TRBD2
v_gene: TRBV5-6
abundance: NA
CDR3aa: CASSLSLAGGYYEQYF
CDR3nt: TGTGCCAGCAGCTTGTCACTAGCGGGGGGTTACTACGAGCAGTACTTC

j_gene: TRBJ2-3
len: 14
d_gene: NA
v_gene: TRBV9
abundance: NA
CDR3aa: CASSPGTGAVNEYF
CDR3nt: TGTGCCAGCAGCCCCGGGACCGGGGCCGTTAATGAGTATTTT

j_gene: TRBJ2-3
len: 14
d_gene: NA
v_gene: TRBV7-2
abundance: NA
CDR3aa: CASGGLASYEQYFF
CDR3nt: TGTGCCAGCGGAGGGTTGGCCTCCTACGAGCAGTACTTTTTT

j_gene: TRBJ2-3
len: 14
d_gene: NA
v_gene: TRBV11-2
abundance: NA
CDR3aa: CASSTPGATDTQYF
CDR3nt: TGTGCCAGCAGCACACCGGGAGCCACCGATACGCAGTATTTT

j_gene: TRBJ1-1
len: 17
d_gene: NA
v_gene: TRBV2
abundance: NA
CDR3aa: CASGDGGTHTQNSEPGF
CDR3nt: TGTGCCAGCGGGGACGGGGGCACACATACGCAAAATTCTGAACCTGGCTTT

j_gene: TRBJ2-1
len: 15
d_gene: TRBD2
v_gene: TRBV15
abundance: NA
CDR3aa: CATSSGLAGDNEQFF
CDR3nt: TGTGCCACCAGCAGCGGACTAGCGGGAGACAATGAGCAGTTCTTC

j_gene: TRBJ2-1
len: 16
d_gene: NA
v_gene: TRBV9
abundance: few
CDR3aa: CASSVGTARNQPQQFF
CDR3nt: TGTGCCAGCAGCGTAGGGACCGCCCGAAATCAGCCCCAGCAGTTCTTC

j_gene: TRBJ1-3
len: 15
d_gene: NA
v_gene: TRBV20-1
abundance: NA
CDR3aa: CSARDNPSSGNTIYF
CDR3nt: TGCAGTGCAAGGGACAATCCGAGCTCTGGAAACACCATATATTTT

j_gene: TRBJ1-1
len: 15
d_gene: NA
v_gene: TRBV7-9
abundance: NA
CDR3aa: CASSLDRSGETDDFF
CDR3nt: TGTGCCAGCAGCTTAGATAGAAGCGGGGAGACTGATGATTTCTTT

j_gene: TRBJ1-1
len: 15
d_gene: TRBD1
v_gene: TRBV2
abundance: few
CDR3aa: CASRLRDRANTEAFF
CDR3nt: TGTGCCAGCAGACTCAGGGACAGGGCGAACACTGAAGCTTTCTTT

j_gene: TRBJ2-6
len: 17
d_gene: NA
v_gene: TRBV7-2
abundance: few
CDR3aa: CASSLARVPSGANVLTF
CDR3nt: TGTGCCAGCAGCTTAGCGAGGGTCCCCTCTGGTGCCAACGTCCTGACTTTC

j_gene: TRBJ2-1
len: 15
d_gene: TRBD1
v_gene: TRBV7-2
abundance: many
CDR3aa: CASSFSRDRGNEQFF
CDR3nt: TGTGCCAGCAGCTTTAGTCGGGACAGGGGCAATGAGCAGTTCTTC

j_gene: TRBJ2-1
len: 14
d_gene: TRBD1
v_gene: TRBV6-5
abundance: NA
CDR3aa: CASSYSNRGNEQFF
CDR3nt: TGTGCCAGCAGTTACTCGAACAGGGGCAATGAGCAGTTCTTC

j_gene: TRBJ2-7
len: 14
d_gene: NA
v_gene: TRBV15
abundance: NA
CDR3aa: CATSGRSLAYAQYF
CDR3nt: TGTGCCACCAGCGGCCGGAGCCTGGCCTACGCGCAGTACTTC

j_gene: TRBJ2-7
len: 13
d_gene: NA
v_gene: TRBV20-1
abundance: NA
CDR3aa: CSAGQGGTYEQYF
CDR3nt: TGCAGTGCTGGCCAGGGGGGAACCTACGAGCAGTACTTC

j_gene: TRBJ2-5
len: 12
d_gene: NA
v_gene: TRBV11-3
abundance: NA
CDR3aa: CASSAEVTTQYF
CDR3nt: TGTGCCAGCAGCGCAGAAGTAACGACCCAGTACTTC

j_gene: TRBJ2-1
len: 14
d_gene: TRBD2
v_gene: TRBV24-1
abundance: NA
CDR3aa: CATGTSGSREAQFF
CDR3nt: TGTGCCACCGGGACTAGCGGGAGCAGGGAGGCCCAGTTCTTC

j_gene: TRBJ1-2
len: 15
d_gene: NA
v_gene: TRBV9
abundance: NA
CDR3aa: CASRLAGDAQYGDTF
CDR3nt: TGTGCCAGCAGATTGGCAGGGGACGCTCAGTATGGCGACACCTTC

j_gene: TRBJ2-1
len: 16
d_gene: NA
v_gene: TRBV7-9
abundance: many
CDR3aa: CASSLVPGELFFGQFF
CDR3nt: NA

j_gene: TRBJ1-2
len: 16
d_gene: NA
v_gene: TRBV7-8
abundance: NA
CDR3aa: CASSLARGGDTQGYTF
CDR3nt: TGTGCCAGCAGCTTGGCGAGGGGCGGCGATACGCAGGGCTACACCTTC

j_gene: TRBJ2-4
len: 12
d_gene: NA
v_gene: TRBV15
abundance: once
CDR3aa: CASGRAGHVEYF
CDR3nt: TGTGCCAGCGGCAGAGCTGGGCACGTTGAGTACTTC

j_gene: TRBJ2-1
len: 13
d_gene: NA
v_gene: TRBV2
abundance: NA
CDR3aa: CASSLSPVHEQFF
CDR3nt: TGTGCCAGCAGTTTATCCCCAGTGCACGAGCAGTTCTTC

j_gene: TRBJ2-3
len: 16
d_gene: TRBD2
v_gene: TRBV7-9
abundance: NA
CDR3aa: CASSRGTSAGADTQYF
CDR3nt: TGTGCCAGCAGCCGTGGGACTAGCGCCGGGGCGGATACGCAGTATTTT

j_gene: TRBJ2-1
len: 14
d_gene: NA
v_gene: TRBV7-3
abundance: NA
CDR3aa: CASSSVGTWNEPLF
CDR3nt: TGTGCCAGCAGCTCTGTCGGGACTTGGAATGAGCCGCTGTTC

j_gene: TRBJ2-2
len: 16
d_gene: NA
v_gene: TRBV25-1
abundance: NA
CDR3aa: CASSGGRTGNTGELFF
CDR3nt: TGTGCCAGCAGTGGGGGTCGGACGGGGAACACCGGGGAGCTGTTTTTT

j_gene: TRBJ1-2
len: 16
d_gene: NA
v_gene: TRBV7-9
abundance: NA
CDR3aa: CASSPHVTDTHYFYTF
CDR3nt: TGTGCCAGCAGCCCCCACGTCACAGATACGCACTATTTTTACACCTTC

j_gene: TRBJ1-5
len: 13
d_gene: NA
v_gene: TRBV20-1
abundance: NA
CDR3aa: CSAGIAEGQPQHF
CDR3nt: TGCAGTGCTGGCATAGCGGAAGGCCAGCCCCAGCATTTT

j_gene: TRBJ2-7
len: 15
d_gene: NA
v_gene: TRBV7-2
abundance: once
CDR3aa: CASSRAQVISYEQYF
CDR3nt: TGTGCCAGCAGCCGAGCGCAGGTGATCTCCTACGAGCAGTACTTC

j_gene: TRBJ2-5
len: 14
d_gene: NA
v_gene: TRBV15
abundance: NA
CDR3aa: CATSRDSDQEPQYF
CDR3nt: TGTGCCACCAGCAGAGACTCAGACCAAGAACCCCAGTACTTC

j_gene: TRBJ2-3
len: 14
d_gene: TRBD2
v_gene: TRBV15
abundance: NA
CDR3aa: CASSLAGVADKQYF
CDR3nt: TGTGCCAGCAGCTTAGCGGGAGTTGCCGACAAGCAGTACTTT

j_gene: TRBJ1-2
len: 14
d_gene: NA
v_gene: TRBV20-1
abundance: NA
CDR3aa: CSATDRTVWAGYTF
CDR3nt: TGCAGTGCAACAGACCGGACAGTCTGGGCTGGCTACACCTTC

j_gene: TRBJ1-6
len: 16
d_gene: NA
v_gene: TRBV7-3
abundance: NA
CDR3aa: CASRSQTSGDSAPLHF
CDR3nt: TGTGCCAGCAGGTCACAGACAAGCGGGGATAGCGCACCCCTCCACTTT

j_gene: TRBJ1-5
len: 14
d_gene: NA
v_gene: TRBV20-1
abundance: NA
CDR3aa: CSASGGRTMKPQHF
CDR3nt: TGCAGTGCTAGCGGGGGCAGAACCATGAAGCCCCAGCATTTT

j_gene: TRBJ2-7
len: 15
d_gene: NA
v_gene: TRBV7-7
abundance: NA
CDR3aa: CASSLEVGGAQELYF
CDR3nt: TGTGCCAGCAGCTTAGAGGTCGGGGGAGCCCAGGAGCTGTACTTC

j_gene: TRBJ2-5
len: 16
d_gene: NA
v_gene: TRBV9
abundance: once
CDR3aa: CASSVRSDTQFVTQYF
CDR3nt: TGTGCCAGCAGCGTCCGGTCAGATACGCAGTTTGTTACCCAGTACTTC

j_gene: TRBJ2-3
len: 14
d_gene: NA
v_gene: TRBV7-9
abundance: NA
CDR3aa: CASSLAGSADAQYF
CDR3nt: TGTGCCAGCAGCTTAGCGGGAAGCGCCGATGCGCAGTATTTT

j_gene: TRBJ2-3
len: 13
d_gene: NA
v_gene: TRBV9
abundance: NA
CDR3aa: CASGEAGKDPYYF
CDR3nt: TGTGCCAGCGGAGAAGCTGGGAAAGATCCGTACTATTTT

j_gene: TRBJ1-2
len: 18
d_gene: NA
v_gene: TRBV7-9
abundance: NA
CDR3aa: CASSGGRNTEAFFDGYTF
CDR3nt: NA

j_gene: TRBJ1-2
len: 13
d_gene: NA
v_gene: TRBV15
abundance: NA
CDR3aa: CATSRGLDGDHTF
CDR3nt: TGTGCCACCAGCAGAGGCCTTGACGGTGACCACACCTTC

j_gene: TRBJ2-1
len: 13
d_gene: NA
v_gene: TRBV7-2
abundance: medium-sized
CDR3aa: CASSLLSSTEQFF
CDR3nt: TGTGCCAGCAGCTTACTCTCCTCCACTGAGCAGTTCTTC

j_gene: TRBJ2-3
len: 13
d_gene: NA
v_gene: TRBV9
abundance: NA
CDR3aa: CASSPWGAGTQAF
CDR3nt: NA

j_gene: TRBJ2-3
len: 14
d_gene: NA
v_gene: TRBV15
abundance: NA
CDR3aa: CASSWGGGPETQYF
CDR3nt: TGTGCCAGCAGCTGGGGCGGAGGCCCCGAGACCCAGTATTTT

j_gene: TRBJ2-1
len: 17
d_gene: NA
v_gene: TRBV19
abundance: NA
CDR3aa: CASSVGVGTGAYNVQLF
CDR3nt: NA

j_gene: TRBJ2-7
len: 16
d_gene: TRBD1
v_gene: TRBV7-9
abundance: NA
CDR3aa: CASSLRQGGLVYEQYF
CDR3nt: TGTGCCAGCAGCCTCCGACAGGGTGGATTGGTCTACGAGCAGTACTTC

j_gene: TRBJ1-2
len: 17
d_gene: NA
v_gene: TRBV12-3/TRBV12-4
abundance: NA
CDR3aa: CASSLYRTGGLDYGYTF
CDR3nt: TGTGCCAGCAGTTTATACAGGACCGGGGGCTTGGACTATGGCTACACCTTC

j_gene: TRBJ1-1
len: 14
d_gene: NA
v_gene: TRBV7-8
abundance: NA
CDR3aa: CASSDEEGYSYAFF
CDR3nt: TGTGCCAGCAGTGACGAGGAAGGATATAGCTACGCTTTCTTT

j_gene: TRBJ2-1
len: 16
d_gene: NA
v_gene: TRBV7-9
abundance: NA
CDR3aa: CATSGRGLACEQYQFF
CDR3nt: TGTGCCACCAGCGGCCGGGGCCTAGCCTGCGAGCAGTACCAGTTCTTC

j_gene: TRBJ2-7
len: 13
d_gene: NA
v_gene: TRBV2
abundance: NA
CDR3aa: CASSQKRAYEQYF
CDR3nt: TGCGCCAGCAGTCAAAAGCGCGCCTACGAGCAGTACTTC

j_gene: TRBJ1-6
len: 16
d_gene: NA
v_gene: TRBV7-8
abundance: NA
CDR3aa: CASSLAGGPDKPPLHF
CDR3nt: TGTGCCAGCAGCTTAGCGGGAGGCCCCGATAAGCCACCCCTCCACTTT

j_gene: TRBJ1-5
len: 14
d_gene: NA
v_gene: TRBV2
abundance: NA
CDR3aa: CASGYGGTDTQQHF
CDR3nt: TGTGCCAGCGGGTACGGGGGCACCGATACGCAGCAGCATTTT

j_gene: TRBJ1-1
len: 12
d_gene: NA
v_gene: TRBV9
abundance: NA
CDR3aa: CASSAVSDAEFF
CDR3nt: TGCGCCAGCAGCGCGGTTTCAGATGCAGAGTTCTTT

j_gene: TRBJ2-1
len: 16
d_gene: NA
v_gene: TRBV7-9
abundance: NA
CDR3aa: CASSLGHGPKDSQQFF
CDR3nt: TGTGCCAGCAGCTTAGGCCACGGGCCAAAAGATTCTCAGCAGTTCTTC

j_gene: TRBJ1-1
len: 12
d_gene: NA
v_gene: TRBV12-3/TRBV12-4
abundance: NA
CDR3aa: CASIGAIREAFF
CDR3nt: TGTGCCAGCATAGGGGCGATTCGTGAAGCTTTCTTT

j_gene: TRBJ1-2
len: 12
d_gene: NA
v_gene: TRBV20-1
abundance: once
CDR3aa: CSAPWGAYGYTF
CDR3nt: TGCAGTGCTCCCTGGGGGGCCTATGGCTACACCTTC

j_gene: TRBJ2-3
len: 13
d_gene: NA
v_gene: TRBV2
abundance: once
CDR3aa: CASGNGTTDTQYF
CDR3nt: TGTGCCAGCGGGAACGGGACCACAGATACGCAGTATTTC

j_gene: TRBJ2-5
len: 17
d_gene: TRBD2
v_gene: TRBV7-9
abundance: NA
CDR3aa: CASSFQRRGGRRETQYF
CDR3nt: TGTGCCAGCAGCTTTCAAAGACGCGGGGGGCGGAGAGAGACCCAGTACTTC